The next 28 T cell receptor beta chains were all read from a single sample in a study of blood T cell repertoires in COVID-19. TCRdb's copy holds only in-frame clones and misses some; the assay was immunoSEQ multiplex PCR. This table holds a few hundred thousand clones, more than 70% found once. Sequenced sample: peripheral blood. The receptors shown here come from a woman in her forties or fifties with acute or convalescent COVID-19.

This rearrangement joins TRBV3-1 (or the pseudogene TRBV3-2) to TRBJ2-5, with a possible D match to TRBD1 (5 bases). Germline CDR1 and CDR2: LGHDT and YNNKEL (reference sequence). V was shortened by 1 base and J by 3 bases, with 9 bases between the two germline ends. This CDR3 has 14 residues. The CDR3 DNA is TGTGCCAGCAGCCAAGGGGTAGGGGAAGAGACCCAGTACTTC. Its translation is CASSQGVGEETQYF.

As to this clone: Other DNA sequences in the sample encode the same CDR3. This chain links TRBV18 with TRBJ1-1, with 8 bases matching TRBD1. This CDR3 is 13 amino acids long. CDR1 and CDR2 from the germline V gene are KGHSH and LQKENI. V shed 6 bases and J 1 base; nucleotides not matched to a gene: 1. The CDR3 is CASSGQGNTEAFF. In DNA form, the CDR3 reads TGTGCCAGCTCCGGACAGGGGAACACTGAAGCTTTCTTT.

The CDR3 DNA reads as TGTGCCAGCAGCTTGGGTGGAGCGAACTACGAGCAGTACTTC. Its translation is CASSLGGANYEQYF. The rearrangement uses TRBV5-8 and TRBJ2-7; D gene ambiguous. Per germline, CDR1 SGHTS and CDR2 YDEGEE. The CDR3 has 14 residues. The ends were cut back, 0 bases at V and 3 bases at J, with 10 bases in the middle.

In DNA form, the CDR3 reads TGTGCCAGCAGTTTATTGGGACAGGGGTATGAAAAACTGTTTTTT. This codes for CASSLLGQGYEKLFF. The chain carries TRBV27 and TRBJ1-4, with 10 bases matching TRBD1. The CDR3 is made up of 15 amino acids. Germline V CDR1 and CDR2: MNHEY, SMNVEV (reference sequence). V shed 1 base and J 6 bases; nucleotides not matched to a gene: 2.

The chain has TRBV19 and TRBJ1-6, with D unresolved. There are 16 residues in the CDR3. Germline V gene data show CDR1 as LNHDA and CDR2 as SQIVND (reference sequence). V was shortened by 5 bases and J by 8 bases, with 19 bases between the two germline ends. The CDR3 DNA follows: TGTGCCAGTAGTGCTAGGGCCCGACTCGGGGATTCACCCCTCCACTTT. Translated: CASSARARLGDSPLHF.

The chain joins TRBV19 to TRBJ2-7; 8 nucleotides agree with TRBD1. Germline V gene lookup returns CDR1 LNHDA and CDR2 SQIVND (reference sequence). The CDR3 covers 15 residues. Germline trimming cut 7 bases from V and 3 bases from J; bases unmatched to any gene: 11. For the CDR3, the DNA is TGTGCCAGTACCCCGACAGGGGCTTATGTCTACGAGCAGTACTTC. Amino acid sequence: CASTPTGAYVYEQYF.

The V call is TRBV4-1, the J call TRBJ1-4, with 7 bases lining up with TRBD1. Germline V CDR1 and CDR2: MGHRA, YSYEKL. V lost 0 bases and J lost 8; bases outside the gene matches: 9. The length of the CDR3 is 16 residues. The CDR3 DNA reads TGCGCCAGCAGCCAAGATCTAGGGACAGCGGGCGAAAAACTGTTTTTT. This gives the protein CASSQDLGTAGEKLFF.

This chain connects TRBV28 to TRBJ2-1; possibly TRBD2 for D (5 bases). Per the germline V gene, CDR1 is MDHEN and CDR2 is SYDVKM. The CDR3 covers 15 residues. V was trimmed by 7 bases and J by 2 bases, leaving 15 bases between them. In DNA form, the CDR3 reads TGTGCCAGCACCTTCCACGGGGATCCCTACAATGAGCAGTTCTTC. This gives the protein CASTFHGDPYNEQFF.

The chain uses TRBV20-1 and TRBJ2-5; TRBD1 aligns across 7 bases. This CDR3 spans 15 amino acids. The germline V gene has CDR1 DFQATT and CDR2 SNEGSKA (reference sequence). The J segment lost 5 bases and the V segment lost 3 bases, leaving 12 bases of the junction unmatched. CDR3 sequence (DNA): TGCAGTGCTAGTGACTACAGGGGAGTTGGGGAGACCCAGTACTTC. Protein product: CSASDYRGVGETQYF.

The rearrangement uses TRBV29-1 and TRBJ2-3; 9 nucleotides match TRBD1. The germline gives CDR1 SQVTM, CDR2 ANQGSEA. This CDR3 is built from 12 residues. In DNA, the CDR3 is TGCAGTGGGGACAGGGTCACAGATACGCAGTATTTT. It yields the protein CSGDRVTDTQYF.

The chain recombines TRBV9 with TRBJ1-5; no definite D call. V was pared by 0 bases and J by 8 bases, with 6 bases between. CDR1 and CDR2 (germline): SGDLS, YYNGEE. The length of the CDR3 is 12 residues. DNA of the CDR3: TGTGCCAGCAGCGTAGATATTGAGCCCCAGCATTTT. Its translation: CASSVDIEPQHF.

The gene calls are TRBV3-1 (or the pseudogene TRBV3-2) and TRBJ2-1; D is undetermined. The CDR3 length is 12 residues. The germline gives CDR1 LGHDT, CDR2 YNNKEL (reference sequence). Trimming shortened V by 2 bases and J by 10 bases, and 9 bases separated the two germline ends. The DNA of the CDR3 is TGTGCCAGCAGCCAAACTCGGTTGGAGCAGTTCTTC. Translation: CASSQTRLEQFF.

This clone was counted a few times. This chain links TRBV10-3 with TRBJ2-2; D perhaps matches TRBD2 (6 bases). The germline V and J ends were trimmed by 7 bases and 4 bases, with 10 bases remaining between them. The germline V gene encodes CDR1 ENHRY and CDR2 SYGVKD. The CDR3 extends over 13 amino acids. The DNA for the CDR3 is TGTGCCATCATGGAGGGAAGCACCGGGGAGCTGTTTTTT. Protein sequence: CAIMEGSTGELFF.

This sequence joins TRBV5-1 and TRBJ1-6, with 8 bases that match TRBD1. The CDR3 extends over 16 amino acids. Trimming took 6 bases from V and 5 from J; bases not matched to a gene: 10. Germline CDR1 is SGHRS and CDR2 is YFSETQ. CDR3 coding DNA: TGCGCCAGCAAATTTACCGGGACAGGAAATAATTCACCCCTCCACTTT. Translated, it gives CASKFTGTGNNSPLHF.

The CDR3 sequence: CASSKTGTRQFF. The CDR3 nucleotides are TGTGCCAGCAGCAAGACCGGGACTAGACAGTTCTTC. The gene calls are TRBV6-2 or TRBV6-3 and TRBJ2-1, with TRBD2 matching over 8 bases. The V and J ends lost 6 bases and 13 bases, in that order; junction bases with no gene match: 8. Per germline, CDR1 MNHEY and CDR2 SVGEGT. This CDR3 is built from 12 residues.

The V and J genes are TRBV19 and TRBJ2-6; 9 bases are a match to TRBD2. CDR1 is LNHDA, CDR2 SQIVND, per germline (reference sequence). This CDR3 is 19 amino acids long. The V and J ends lost 8 bases and 2 bases, in that order; junction bases with no gene match: 16. Written as DNA, the CDR3 is TGTGCCAGTGGCCAGGGTTGGCGGGAGGGCCTGCCTGGGGCCAACGTCCTGACTTTC. This sequence encodes CASGQGWREGLPGANVLTF.

The genes are TRBV18 and TRBJ1-2, with 12 bases lining up with TRBD1. Per germline, CDR1 KGHSH and CDR2 LQKENI. Losses at the gene ends were 1 base for V and 7 bases for J; bases not matched to a gene: 16. This CDR3 comprises 19 residues. CDR3 sequence: CASSPRMGQGALGAGGYTF. The CDR3 region has the DNA TGTGCCAGCTCACCACGGATGGGACAGGGGGCGCTTGGCGCTGGTGGCTACACCTTC.

The CDR3 sequence is CASSGASGRTRPSTDTQYF. DNA for the CDR3: TGTGCCAGCAGTGGGGCTAGCGGGAGGACCAGACCTAGCACAGATACGCAGTATTTT. The chain couples TRBV6-1 to TRBJ2-3, with 11 positions matching TRBD2. With 4 bases clipped from V and 0 bases from J, the junction kept 12 bases outside the gene matches. The CDR3 has 19 residues. The germline gives CDR1 MNHNS, CDR2 SASEGT.

This clone appeared a few times. The chain carries TRBV30 and TRBJ1-2; D gene unclear. CDR3 size: 11 residues. CDR1 is GTSNPN, CDR2 SVGIG, per germline (reference sequence). Trimming pared 7 bases from V and 5 bases from J, leaving 11 bases between. CDR3 sequence reads: CASFGVYGYTF. The CDR3 DNA sequence: TGTGCCTCCTTCGGGGTGTATGGCTACACCTTC.

The chain joins TRBV12-5 to TRBJ2-3; TRBD1 matches at 7 bases. The V gene end was trimmed by 0 bases and the J gene end by 2 bases; junction bases not matched to a gene: 8. Germline CDR1 LGHNT, CDR2 FRNRAP. The CDR3 has 17 amino acids. The CDR3 loop reads CASGLVLGRGITDTQYF. In DNA form, the CDR3 reads TGTGCTAGTGGTTTGGTACTCGGCAGGGGGATCACAGATACGCAGTATTTT. The full variable domain, completed using reference TRBV12-5 and TRBJ2-3, is DARVTQTPRHKVTEMGQEVTMRCQPILGHNTVFWYRQTMMQGLELLAYFRNRAPLDDSGMPKDRFSAEMPDATLATLKIQPSEPRDSAVYFCASGLVLGRGITDTQYFGPGTRLTVL.

V and J are TRBV10-1 and TRBJ2-7; D perhaps matches TRBD1 (6 bases). The germline gives CDR1 WNHNN, CDR2 SYGVQD (reference sequence). Deletions cut 6 bases from V and 1 base from J, with 10 bases between. The CDR3 has 13 amino acids. The CDR3 sequence is CASSYGQSYEQYF. CDR3 nucleotide sequence: TGCGCCAGCAGCTACGGACAGTCCTACGAGCAGTACTTC.

This clone was seen once. This chain connects TRBV27 to TRBJ1-5; D is ambiguous. This CDR3 is 14 amino acids long. Germline values: CDR1 MNHEY, CDR2 SMNVEV (reference sequence). Trimming removed 8 bases at V and 0 bases at J, with 11 bases between. CDR3 residues: CASGLPYSNQPQHF. CDR3 bases: TGTGCCAGCGGCCTCCCTTATAGCAATCAGCCCCAGCATTTT.

The CDR3 sequence is CASVVTGVNQPQHF. The DNA of the CDR3 is TGTGCCAGCGTAGTTACAGGTGTGAATCAGCCCCAGCATTTT. V gene TRBV6-5 combines with J gene TRBJ1-5; D is perhaps TRBD1 (5 bases). V dropped 8 bases and J dropped 4 bases, with 15 bases sitting between them. In germline, CDR1 is MNHEY, CDR2 SVGAGI. This CDR3 comprises 14 residues.

The V gene is TRBV7-9, the J gene TRBJ1-2; 7 bases align to TRBD1. CDR3 size: 16 residues. The germline V gene has CDR1 SEHNR and CDR2 FQNEAQ (reference sequence). The V segment lost 1 base and the J segment 4 bases; nucleotides outside the gene matches: 9. The CDR3 coding sequence is TGTGCCAGCAGCTTAGATTTGGCGGGACAGTTCTATGGCTACACCTTC. This codes for CASSLDLAGQFYGYTF. The full variable domain, completed using reference TRBV7-9 and TRBJ1-2, is DTGVSQNPRHKITKRGQNVTFRCDPISEHNRLYWYRQTLGQGPEFLTYFQNEAQLEKSRLLSDRFSAERPKGSFSTLEIQRTEQGDSAMYLCASSLDLAGQFYGYTFGSGTRLTVV.

The chain couples TRBV28 to TRBJ2-2, with 10 bases fitting TRBD2. The trim removed 2 bases at V and 0 bases at J, leaving 3 bases unmatched. The germline gives CDR1 MDHEN, CDR2 SYDVKM. The CDR3 is made up of 17 amino acids. CDR3 residues: CASSLIGLAANTGELFF. The CDR3 DNA is TGTGCCAGCAGTTTAATAGGACTAGCGGCGAACACCGGGGAGCTGTTTTTT. The variable domain in full, with the rest retrieved from reference TRBV28 and TRBJ2-2, is DVKVTQSSRYLVKRTGEKVFLECVQDMDHENMFWYRQDPGLGLRLIYFSYDVKMKEKGDIPEGYSVSREKKERFSLILESASTNQTSMYLCASSLIGLAANTGELFFGEGSRLTVL.

The V call is TRBV7-2, the J call TRBJ2-2, with 9 bases lining up with TRBD1. The CDR3 runs to 14 residues. Losses at the gene ends were 6 bases for V and 6 bases for J; bases not matched to a gene: 5. Germline V lookup: CDR1 SGHTA, CDR2 FQGNSA. CDR3 in amino acids: CASREQGAAGELFF. Written as DNA, the CDR3 is TGTGCCAGCAGGGAACAGGGGGCTGCCGGGGAGCTGTTTTTT.

V and J are TRBV7-2 and TRBJ2-1; 13 nucleotides line up with TRBD2. The CDR3 runs to 17 residues. The trim removed 3 bases at V and 4 bases at J, leaving 6 bases unmatched. Germline CDR1 and CDR2: SGHTA and FQGNSA. CDR3 region: CASSLGGLAGPYNEQFF. The CDR3 DNA sequence: TGTGCCAGCAGCTTGGGGGGACTAGCGGGACCATACAATGAGCAGTTCTTC. The variable domain in full, with the rest retrieved from reference TRBV7-2 and TRBJ2-1, is GAGVSQSPSNKVTEKGKDVELRCDPISGHTALYWYRQSLGQGLEFLIYFQGNSAPDKSGLPSDRFSAERTGGSVSTLTIQRTQQEDSAVYLCASSLGGLAGPYNEQFFGPGTRLTVL.

This clone showed up just a few times. The chain employs TRBV19 and TRBJ2-5, with D tentatively TRBD2 (7 bases). The CDR3 contains 14 residues. CDR1 and CDR2 (germline): LNHDA, SQIVND (reference sequence). V was pared by 5 bases and J by 2 bases, with 12 bases between. The CDR3 is CASSEGGLQETQYF. For the CDR3, the DNA is TGTGCCAGTAGTGAGGGGGGACTACAAGAGACCCAGTACTTC.